One and the same sample provided the 10 T cell receptor beta chains below, sequenced in a study of shared clonotypes between healthy human individuals. Generated by immunoSEQ multiplex PCR, the TCRdb table keeps only in-frame clones and is missing some. The sample records approximately 460,000 clones, approximately 77% being singletons. Sequenced input: PBMCs. The receptor source for this set is a woman aged 40 to 50 in good health. Some clones in this sample may be carry-over from other donors' samples.

The chain recombines TRBV7-8 with TRBJ2-2; 9 bases line up with TRBD2. Trimming at V came to 1 base and at J to 1 base, leaving 4 bases not matched to a gene. Per germline, CDR1 SGHVS and CDR2 FQNEAQ. The CDR3 sequence is 17 residues long. CDR3 region: CASSLVALAGNTGELFF. As DNA, the CDR3 is TGTGCCAGCAGCTTAGTAGCACTAGCGGGGAACACCGGGGAGCTGTTTTTT.

This chain connects TRBV7-9 to TRBJ2-7; TRBD2 matches at 7 bases. Matching the DNA end better, TRBJ2-1 makes the J call doubtful. Germline V lookup: CDR1 SEHNR, CDR2 FQNEAQ (reference sequence). CDR3 size: 16 residues. The CDR3 is CASSPRGGSAYNEQFF. The DNA for the CDR3 is TGTGCCAGCAGCCCCCGGGGCGGGAGCGCTTACAATGAGCAGTTCTTC.

This clone has ten or more counts. The chain joins TRBV29-1 to TRBJ2-5; TRBD1 is a possible D gene (5 bases). Near its end, the DNA agrees better with TRBJ2-7, so the J call may be wrong. CDR3 length: 13 residues. The V gene's germline CDR1 is SQVTM and CDR2 ANQGSEA. CDR3 nucleotides: TGCAGCGTTGTCAGGGTCGGTTCCTACGAGCAGTACTTC. It codes for CSVVRVGSYEQYF.

In regard to this clone: A much bigger clone sits one base away, suggesting this may be a read error. The sample holds other DNA sequences that translate to the same CDR3. This sequence joins TRBV6-5 and TRBJ2-2, with D perhaps matching TRBD2 (6 bases). The germline gives CDR1 MNHEY, CDR2 SVGAGI. V was cut by 0 bases and J by 5 bases, with 7 bases left in between. The CDR3 has 14 residues. The CDR3 loop is CASSYSEGTGELFF. Written as DNA, the CDR3 is TGTGCCAGCAGTTACTCGGAGGGTACCGGGGAGCTGTTTTTT.

This chain uses TRBV2 with TRBJ2-1, with 9 bases fitting TRBD1. CDR1 SNHLY and CDR2 FYNNEI come from the germline V gene. There are 15 residues in the CDR3. V gave up 4 bases and J gave up 6 bases; unmatched junction bases: 7. The CDR3: CASSVGQGWGNEQFF. CDR3 coding DNA: TGTGCCAGCAGTGTAGGACAGGGGTGGGGCAATGAGCAGTTCTTC.

About this clone: A read error may account for a junction end that differs from germline. The rearrangement links TRBV4-1 to TRBJ2-1; 7 bases map to TRBD2. This CDR3 contains 15 residues. Germline CDR1 reads MGHRA; CDR2 reads YSYEKL. The CDR3 loop is CASSAAGAPNNEQFF. CDR3 DNA sequence: TGTGCCAGCAGCGCCGCGGGAGCGCCCAACAATGAGCAGTTCTTC.

The J gene is TRBJ1-6, the V gene TRBV6-6; D remains unclear. V was clipped by 2 bases and J by 5 bases, with 10 bases between them. Per germline, CDR1 MNHNY and CDR2 SVGAGI (reference sequence). This CDR3 spans 15 amino acids. Here the CDR3 DNA reads TGTGCCAGCAGTTACCTCGCCATCGATAATTCACCCCTCCACTTT. It encodes CASSYLAIDNSPLHF.

This clone has at least ten counts. This same CDR3 is encoded by further DNA sequences in the sample. The chain is built from TRBV28 and TRBJ1-5; D remains unclear. The CDR3 contains 11 residues. V lost 3 bases and J lost 10, with 7 bases in between. Germline CDR1 MDHEN, CDR2 SYDVKM. This CDR3 reads CASSLSLPQHF. The DNA for the CDR3 is TGTGCCAGCAGTTTGTCCCTTCCCCAGCATTTT.

The chain links TRBV29-1 to TRBJ2-1; 9 nucleotides agree with TRBD1. V lost 6 bases, J lost 2 bases, and 5 bases stayed unmatched. The V gene's germline CDR1 is SQVTM and CDR2 ANQGSEA. CDR3 size: 14 residues. In DNA form, the CDR3 reads TGCAGCGTAGCCGGGACAGGGACCTACAATGAGCAGTTCTTC. This encodes CSVAGTGTYNEQFF.

In regard to this clone: A clone one base away is much larger, so this may be a read error. This sequence joins TRBV6-4 and TRBJ2-1, with 12 bases identical to TRBD2. The CDR3 has 18 amino acids. Germline CDR1 MRHNA, CDR2 SNTAGT. In nucleotides, the CDR3 is TGTGCCAGCAGTGTAACTCCTAGCGGGAGGGCCGGGGCCAATGAGCAGCTCTTC. Translated, it gives CASSVTPSGRAGANEQLF.